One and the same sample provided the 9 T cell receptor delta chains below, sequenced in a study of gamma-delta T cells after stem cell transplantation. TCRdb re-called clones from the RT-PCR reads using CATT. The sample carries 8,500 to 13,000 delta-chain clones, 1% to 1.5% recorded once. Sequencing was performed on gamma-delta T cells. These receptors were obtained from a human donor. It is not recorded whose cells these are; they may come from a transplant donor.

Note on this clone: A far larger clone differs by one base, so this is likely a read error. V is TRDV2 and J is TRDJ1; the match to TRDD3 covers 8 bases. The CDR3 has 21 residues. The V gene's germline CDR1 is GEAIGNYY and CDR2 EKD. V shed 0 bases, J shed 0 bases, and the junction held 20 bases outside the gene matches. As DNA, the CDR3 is TGTGCCTGTGACACCGTGGGCTGGGGGACACGTGATCAGCATTACACCGATAAACTCATCTTT. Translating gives CACDTVGWGTRDQHYTDKLIF.

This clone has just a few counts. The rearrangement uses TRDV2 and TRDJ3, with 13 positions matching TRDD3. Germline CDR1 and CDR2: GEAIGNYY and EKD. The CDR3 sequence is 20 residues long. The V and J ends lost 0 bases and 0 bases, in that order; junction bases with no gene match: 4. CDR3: CACDTTGGYASSWDTRQMFF. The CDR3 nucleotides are TGTGCCTGTGACACCACTGGGGGATACGCAAGCTCCTGGGACACCCGACAGATGTTTTTC.

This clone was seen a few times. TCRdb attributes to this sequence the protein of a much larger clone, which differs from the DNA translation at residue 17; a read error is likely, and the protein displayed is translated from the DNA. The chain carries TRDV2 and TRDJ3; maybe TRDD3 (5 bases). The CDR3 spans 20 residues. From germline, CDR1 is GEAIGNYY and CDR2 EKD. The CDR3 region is CACDRILEDPSSWDTRRMFF. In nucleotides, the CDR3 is TGTGCCTGTGACCGCATACTGGAGGATCCCAGCTCCTGGGACACCCGACGGATGTTTTTC.

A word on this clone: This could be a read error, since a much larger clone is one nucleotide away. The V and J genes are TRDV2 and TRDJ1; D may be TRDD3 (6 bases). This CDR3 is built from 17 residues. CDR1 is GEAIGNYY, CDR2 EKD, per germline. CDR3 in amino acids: CARDTVPGDAYTDKLIF. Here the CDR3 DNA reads TGTGCCCGTGACACCGTGCCGGGGGACGCATACACCGATAAACTCATCTTT.

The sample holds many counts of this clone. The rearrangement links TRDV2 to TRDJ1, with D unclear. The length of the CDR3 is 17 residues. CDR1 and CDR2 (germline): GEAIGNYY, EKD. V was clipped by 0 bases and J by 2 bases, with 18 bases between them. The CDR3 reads CACDTVVKDESTDKLIF. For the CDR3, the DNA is TGTGCCTGTGACACCGTGGTAAAGGACGAATCAACCGATAAACTCATCTTT.

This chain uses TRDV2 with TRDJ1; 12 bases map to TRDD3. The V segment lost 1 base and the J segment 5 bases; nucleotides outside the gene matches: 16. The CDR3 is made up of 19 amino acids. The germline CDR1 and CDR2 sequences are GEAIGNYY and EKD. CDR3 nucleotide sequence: TGTGCCTGTGACACGATGGAGACTGGGGGATACCGGGCAGAGGATAAACTCATCTTT. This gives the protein CACDTMETGGYRAEDKLIF.

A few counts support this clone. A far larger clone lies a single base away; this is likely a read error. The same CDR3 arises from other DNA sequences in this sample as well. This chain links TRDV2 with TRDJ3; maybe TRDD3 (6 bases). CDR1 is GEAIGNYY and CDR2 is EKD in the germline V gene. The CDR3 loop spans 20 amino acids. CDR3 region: CACDPTTGGDSSWDTRQMFF. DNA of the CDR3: TGTGCCTGTGACCCAACCACCGGGGGAGATAGCTCCTGGGACACCCGACAAATGTTTTTC.

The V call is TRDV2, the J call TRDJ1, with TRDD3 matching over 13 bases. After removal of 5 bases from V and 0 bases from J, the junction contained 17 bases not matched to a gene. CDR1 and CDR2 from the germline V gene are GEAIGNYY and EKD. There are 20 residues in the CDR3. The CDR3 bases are TGTGCCTGTGCGGAATTGGGGGTACTGGGGGATACGCGAAACACCGATAAACTCATCTTT. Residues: CACAELGVLGDTRNTDKLIF.

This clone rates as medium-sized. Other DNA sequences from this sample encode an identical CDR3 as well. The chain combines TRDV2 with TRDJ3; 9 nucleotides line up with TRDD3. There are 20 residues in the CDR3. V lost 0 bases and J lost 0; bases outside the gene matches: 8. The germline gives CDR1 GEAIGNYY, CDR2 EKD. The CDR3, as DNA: TGTGCCTGTGACACCGCCCAGACTGGGGGACGCTCCTGGGACACCCGACAGATGTTTTTC. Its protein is CACDTAQTGGRSWDTRQMFF.